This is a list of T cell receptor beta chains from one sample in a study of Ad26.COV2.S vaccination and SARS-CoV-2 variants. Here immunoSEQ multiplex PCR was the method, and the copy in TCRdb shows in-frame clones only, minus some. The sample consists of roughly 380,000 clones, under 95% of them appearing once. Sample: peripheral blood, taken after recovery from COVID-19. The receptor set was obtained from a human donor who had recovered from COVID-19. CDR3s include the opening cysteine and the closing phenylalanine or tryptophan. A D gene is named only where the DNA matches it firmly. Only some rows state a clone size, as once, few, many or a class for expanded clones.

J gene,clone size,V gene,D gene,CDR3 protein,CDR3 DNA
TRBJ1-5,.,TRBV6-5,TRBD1,CASSSVGQGYQPQHF,TGTGCCAGCAGTTCCGTAGGACAGGGCTATCAGCCCCAGCATTTT
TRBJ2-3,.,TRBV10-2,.,CASSDRYTDTQYF,TGCGCCAGCAGTGACAGATACACAGATACGCAGTATTTT
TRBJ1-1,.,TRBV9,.,CASSDKDGDEAFF,TGTGCCAGCAGTGACAAGGACGGAGATGAAGCTTTCTTT
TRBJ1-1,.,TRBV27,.,CASSPTVGPEAFF,TGTGCCAGCAGTCCCACCGTGGGGCCTGAAGCTTTCTTT
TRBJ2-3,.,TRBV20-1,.,CSASLPGPDTQYF,TGCAGTGCTAGTTTACCGGGGCCAGATACGCAGTATTTT
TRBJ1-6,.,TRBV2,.,CAAREGGNSPLHF,TGTGCCGCCCGGGAGGGGGGAAATTCACCCCTCCACTTT
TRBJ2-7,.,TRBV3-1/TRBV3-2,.,CASSNVGARAYEQYF,TGTGCCAGCAGCAACGTGGGGGCCCGGGCCTACGAGCAGTACTTC
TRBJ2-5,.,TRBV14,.,CASSHPGRSETQYF,TGTGCCAGCAGCCATCCGGGGCGGTCAGAGACCCAGTACTTC
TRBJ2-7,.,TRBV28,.,CASRGNILYEQYF,TGTGCCAGCCGGGGGAATATCTTGTACGAGCAGTACTTC
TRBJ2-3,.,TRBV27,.,CASSFFSAASTDTQYF,TGTGCCAGCAGTTTTTTCTCGGCAGCTAGCACAGATACGCAGTATTTT
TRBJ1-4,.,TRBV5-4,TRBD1,CASSRAMDRGSHEKLFF,TGTGCCAGCAGCCGAGCGATGGACAGGGGAAGTCATGAAAAACTGTTTTTT
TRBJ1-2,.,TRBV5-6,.,CASRGQGWGLYGYTF,TGTGCCAGCAGGGGGCAGGGATGGGGTTTATATGGCTACACCTTC
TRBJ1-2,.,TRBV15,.,CATSRAAGANYGYTF,TGTGCCACCAGCAGAGCCGCCGGAGCTAACTATGGCTACACCTTC
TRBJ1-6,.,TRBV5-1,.,CASSSGPWPLHF,TGCGCCAGCAGCTCGGGCCCCTGGCCCCTCCACTTT
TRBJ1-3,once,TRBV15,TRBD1,CATSRVPSRTGGRGAGNTIYF,TGTGCCACCAGCAGAGTCCCATCCAGGACAGGGGGCCGAGGGGCCGGAAACACCATATATTTT
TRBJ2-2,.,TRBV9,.,CASSVGGSSTGELFF,TGTGCCAGCAGCGTAGGAGGGAGCAGCACCGGGGAGCTGTTTTTT
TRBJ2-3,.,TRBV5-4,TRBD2,CASSPRGVSDTQYF,TGTGCCAGCAGCCCTCGGGGGGTGTCAGATACGCAGTATTTT
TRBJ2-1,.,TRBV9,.,CASSGRGAGSYNEQFF,TGTGCCAGCAGCGGCCGGGGGGCGGGATCCTACAATGAGCAGTTCTTC
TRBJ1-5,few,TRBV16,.,CASSQSSNQPQHF,TGTGCCAGCAGCCAATCGAGCAATCAGCCCCAGCATTTT
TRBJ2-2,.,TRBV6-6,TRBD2,CASSPTSGDTGELFF,TGTGCCAGCAGCCCGACGAGCGGGGACACCGGGGAGCTGTTTTTT
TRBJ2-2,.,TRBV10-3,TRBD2,CATIPGLAGGRDYTGELFF,TGTGCCACGATACCGGGACTAGCGGGGGGACGAGATTACACCGGGGAGCTGTTTTTT
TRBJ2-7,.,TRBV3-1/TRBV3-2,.,CASSQGRGGSEQYF,TGTGCCAGCAGCCAAGGCCGGGGTGGCAGCGAGCAGTACTTC
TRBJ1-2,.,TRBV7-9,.,CASSLEGAYYGYTF,TGTGCCAGCAGCTTAGAGGGAGCCTACTATGGCTACACCTTC
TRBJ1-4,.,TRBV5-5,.,CASSLAGTVNNEKLFF,TGTGCCAGCAGCTTGGCCGGAACAGTAAATAATGAAAAACTGTTTTTT
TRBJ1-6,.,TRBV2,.,CASSGTTANSPLHF,TGTGCCAGCAGTGGGACCACAGCTAATTCACCCCTCCACTTT
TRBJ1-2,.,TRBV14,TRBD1,CASSIRATGAGYTF,TGTGCCAGCAGCATCCGGGCGACAGGGGCAGGCTACACCTTC
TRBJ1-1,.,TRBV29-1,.,CSVEDTKWAEAFF,TGCAGCGTTGAGGACACCAAATGGGCTGAAGCTTTCTTT
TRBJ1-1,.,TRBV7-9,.,CASSPATEAFF,TGTGCCAGCAGCCCTGCCACTGAAGCTTTCTTT
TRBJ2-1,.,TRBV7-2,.,CASSPSNEQFF,TGTGCCAGCAGCCCTTCCAATGAGCAGTTCTTC
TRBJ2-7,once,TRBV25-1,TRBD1,CASSDRQGYEQYF,TGTGCCAGCAGTGACCGACAGGGCTACGAGCAGTACTTC
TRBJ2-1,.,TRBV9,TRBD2,CASSASGGARMSYNEQFF,TGTGCCAGCAGCGCTAGCGGGGGGGCCCGTATGTCCTACAATGAGCAGTTCTTC
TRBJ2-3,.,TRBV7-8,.,CASSVKGGVTDTQYF,TGTGCCAGCAGCGTCAAAGGGGGGGTCACAGATACGCAGTATTTT
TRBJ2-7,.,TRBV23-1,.,CASSPRGPPQITYEQYF,TGCGCCAGCAGTCCACGAGGTCCACCACAGATAACCTACGAGCAGTACTTC
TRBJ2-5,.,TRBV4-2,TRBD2,CASSLRLAGETQYF,TGTGCCAGCAGCCTTCGACTAGCTGGGGAGACCCAGTACTTC
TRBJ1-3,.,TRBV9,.,CASGGLGSGNTIYF,TGTGCCAGCGGGGGTTTAGGCTCTGGAAACACCATATATTTT
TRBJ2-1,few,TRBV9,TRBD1,CASSTGVNEQFF,TGTGCCAGCAGCACAGGGGTCAATGAGCAGTTCTTC
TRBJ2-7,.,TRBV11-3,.,CASRFGGRVGSYEQYF,TGTGCCAGCAGGTTTGGGGGCAGGGTGGGCTCCTACGAGCAGTACTTC
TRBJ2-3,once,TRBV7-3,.,CASSLLDSTDTQYF,TGTGCCAGCAGCTTACTAGATAGCACAGATACGCAGTATTTT
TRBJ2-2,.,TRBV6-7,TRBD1,CATGLGQGESGELFF,TGTGCCACCGGACTGGGACAGGGAGAATCCGGGGAGCTGTTTTTT
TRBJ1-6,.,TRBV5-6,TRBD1,CASSFGTGPRPLHF,TGTGCCAGCAGCTTTGGGACAGGACCGCGGCCCCTCCACTTT
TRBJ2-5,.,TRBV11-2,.,CASSLTLGASETQYF,TGTGCCAGCAGCCTCACCCTAGGGGCATCAGAGACCCAGTACTTC
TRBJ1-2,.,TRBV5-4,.,CASSPWLVMEYGYTF,TGTGCCAGCAGCCCTTGGCTAGTCATGGAATATGGCTACACCTTC
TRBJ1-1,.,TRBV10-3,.,CAIMRGPEAFF,TGTGCCATCATGCGGGGTCCTGAAGCTTTCTTT
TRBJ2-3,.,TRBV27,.,CASSWGIGGDTQYF,TGTGCCAGCAGTTGGGGGATCGGTGGCGATACGCAGTATTTT